The following is a T cell receptor (beta chain) sequence with its context. Its antigen remains unknown. The treatment is: roughly 11-day PBMC culture with coronavirus spike peptide pools or control peptides (ViraFEST assay). Germline loops: CDR1 LNHDA, CDR2 SQIVND (reference sequence). Trimming removed 5 bases from V and 8 bases from J, with 16 bases in between. CDR3 length: 14 amino acids. Cultured CD4+ T-cell DNA underwent Oncomine TCR Beta short-read sequencing. MiXCR was run by TCRdb on the PCR reads, yielding one entry per CDR3 protein. The sample has 20,000 to 25,000 distinct CDR3 sequences, roughly 54% seen once. This sample is part of a study of vaccination and CD4 T cells after COVID-19. The study, taken as a whole, reports: Post-vaccination reactive clonotypes (median around 40) did not differ significantly from post-infection (approximately 20).

This clonotype was sampled from a human donor who had recovered from COVID-19. Sequencing was performed on CD4+ T cells from blood, cultured in vitro. The chain combines TRBV19 with TRBJ1-5, with D uncertain. The CDR3 DNA reads as TGTGCCAGTAGTCCCCCCGGCTACAGCGAGCCCCAGCATTTT. Amino acid sequence: CASSPPGYSEPQHF.